This T cell receptor (beta chain) was retrieved from a study of shared clonotypes between healthy human individuals (TCRdb year 2020). As for the study more broadly: The cohort included a few men and a couple of women between 18 and 49 years of age. To estimate repertoire size and how much clonotype sharing occurs between individuals, the study deeply sequenced the blood TCR repertoires of roughly 5 healthy adults. To increase sequencing depth and limit assay-specific biases, TCR repertoire library preparation and sequencing were carried out by different laboratories using diverse techniques. Per donor, leukapheresis produced somewhere between about 0.94 and 9.5 billion PBMCs. What the authors observed across the whole study: Sampling was restricted to blood, and TCR repertoires in tissue are likely to differ from TCR repertoires in blood. Pairwise subsampling led to the expectation that sequencing depth would affect the degree of clonotype sharing among donors. Because the study included only a small number of donors, the genetic and exposure-history diversity represented was limited.

Comments on this clone: Its specific antigen is unknown. There are no base qualities to consult, and no much larger clone falls within one base.

Healthy HIV-negative adults with no recently reported acute infections or vaccinations were included as donors. Every donor was a Caucasian adult residing in Nashville, Tennessee, USA. For unsorted samples, roughly 91 million PBMCs were counted, and genomic DNA was extracted using the QIAamp DNA Blood Mini kit. Blood was obtained by leukapheresis, after which PBMCs were separated by Ficoll-Histopaque density gradient centrifugation and cryopreserved in liquid nitrogen vapor phase. Using the deep immunoSEQ assay, multiplex PCR amplified TCR CDR3 regions from genomic DNA. Extracted genomic DNA from each cell subset was spread evenly across all wells of several immunoSEQ 96-well plates, with each plate serving as a replicate. For unsorted PBMC, each replicate PCR was loaded with roughly 330 ng genomic DNA, equivalent to 25,000 to 35,000 T cell genomes. Ten immunoSEQ deep assay plates were used to sequence unsorted PBMC genomic DNA. Purified libraries were measured with a Qubit 3.0 fluorometer, size-checked on a Bioanalyzer 2100, and measured again with the KAPA Library Quantification kit. Every immunoSEQ 96-well plate was sequenced on a dedicated single-read 150-cycle Illumina NextSeq 550 flow cell. The paper's data handling went like this. Because the immunoSEQ output included only junctional sequences and no quality scores, the filtering could not be the same as the filtering used for full-length reads. Sequences were annotated with PyIR, a Python wrapper for IgBLAST v1.9, and V/J genes and CDR3 were assigned using IMGT germline references. Any read was removed if the V/J assignment was weak (E-value above 1e-6), the CDR3 was missing, or the read contained stop codons, out-of-frame junctions, or ambiguous translated residues. V3J clonotypes were defined by identical inferred V gene, J gene, and CDR3 amino acid sequence. To compute the percentage overlap between repertoires, the number of shared unique clonotypes was divided by the size of the smaller repertoire. Repertoire richness was assessed with RTK rarefaction, the Chao1 estimator, and Recon v2.1 estimates of unobserved clonotypes. In its TCRdb copy, this immuneACCESS table keeps in-frame sequences only and misses some clones. Where compared with another copy, unresolved V genes explain less than half of these, and the others have no known cause. That table furnishes V, J and clone size, whereas the DNA furnished D and trimming. Here the sample has about half a million clones; around 80% occur a single time. The top ten clones comprise around 13% of the sample.

CDR3 length: 14 amino acids, cysteine to phenylalanine. CDR3 DNA only is kept here, 42 bases in frame from base 1. CDR1 and CDR2 (MNHEY, SVGAGI) derive from the germline V gene. V sheds 5 bases and J sheds 8 bases, leaving 15 bases between their ends. The rearrangement joined TRBV6-5 to TRBJ1-4; the D gene cannot be resolved reliably. This TCR derives from a woman in her 40s in good health. Some clones in this sample may be carry-over from other donors' samples. The specimen was PBMCs. The nucleotide sequence is given as TGTGCCAGCAGTCCGGACTCATTGGGGGAAAAACTGTTTTTT. This codes for CASSPDSLGEKLFF.